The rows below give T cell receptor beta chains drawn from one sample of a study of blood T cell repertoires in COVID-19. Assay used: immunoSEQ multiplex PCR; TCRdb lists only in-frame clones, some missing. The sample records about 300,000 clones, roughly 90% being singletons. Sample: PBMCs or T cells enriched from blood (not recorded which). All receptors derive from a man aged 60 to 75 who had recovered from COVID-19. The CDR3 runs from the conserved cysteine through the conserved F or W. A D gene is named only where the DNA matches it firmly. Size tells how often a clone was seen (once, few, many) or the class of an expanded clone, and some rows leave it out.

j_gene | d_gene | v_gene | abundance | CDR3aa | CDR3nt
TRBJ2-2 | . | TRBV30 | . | CAWAGAGELFF | TGTGCCTGGGCAGGGGCCGGGGAGCTGTTTTTT
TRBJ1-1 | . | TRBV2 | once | CCRVGENTEAFF | TGTTGTAGGGTAGGGGAGAACACTGAAGCTTTCTTT
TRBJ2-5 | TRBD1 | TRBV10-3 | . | CAISGRLQGAGETQYF | TGTGCCATCAGTGGACGCCTACAGGGGGCTGGTGAGACCCAGTACTTC
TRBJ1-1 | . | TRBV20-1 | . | CSARDNNRAFF | TGCAGTGCTAGAGATAATAATCGGGCTTTCTTT
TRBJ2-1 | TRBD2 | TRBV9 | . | CASSVPPGLAGDGRPYNEQFF | TGTGCCAGCAGCGTCCCACCGGGACTAGCGGGAGACGGGCGTCCCTACAATGAGCAGTTCTTC
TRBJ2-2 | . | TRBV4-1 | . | CASRDSKPNTGELFF | TGCGCCAGCAGAGACAGTAAACCGAACACCGGGGAGCTGTTTTTT
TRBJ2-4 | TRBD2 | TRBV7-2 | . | CASSLASGTGGANIQYF | TGTGCCAGCAGCTTAGCGTCAGGGACGGGGGGTGCAAACATTCAGTACTTC
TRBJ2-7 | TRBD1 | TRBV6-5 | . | CASSTPNRGSYEQYF | TGTGCCAGCAGTACGCCTAACAGGGGGTCTTATGAGCAGTACTTC
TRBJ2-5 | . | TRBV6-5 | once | CASSYVSATGTQYF | TGTGCCAGCAGTTACGTTAGCGCTACGGGGACCCAGTACTTC
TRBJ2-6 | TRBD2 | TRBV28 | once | CASSLTPLAGGAGANVLTF | TGTGCCAGCAGTTTAACCCCCCTAGCGGGAGGGGCCGGGGCCAACGTCCTGACTTTC
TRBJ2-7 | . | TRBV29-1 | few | CSVAGLASYEQYF | TGCAGCGTTGCGGGTCTAGCTTCCTACGAGCAGTACTTC
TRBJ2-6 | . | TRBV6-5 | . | CASSYQVVPGANVLTF | TGTGCCAGCAGTTACCAGGTCGTTCCTGGGGCCAACGTCCTGACTTTC
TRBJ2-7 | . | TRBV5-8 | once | CASSPREGATYEQYF | TGTGCCAGCAGCCCCCGGGAGGGGGCTACCTACGAGCAGTACTTC
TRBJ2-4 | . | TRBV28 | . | CASSLFQGRLQYF | TGTGCCAGCAGTTTATTTCAGGGAAGACTTCAGTACTTC
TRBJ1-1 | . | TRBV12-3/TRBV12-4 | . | CASSWRGNTEAFF | TGTGCCAGCAGTTGGAGGGGGAACACTGAAGCTTTCTTT
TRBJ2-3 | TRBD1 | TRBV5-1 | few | CASSPDRGGWRDTQYF | TGCGCCAGCAGCCCGGACAGGGGAGGGTGGAGGGATACGCAGTATTTT
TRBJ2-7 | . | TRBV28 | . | CASSFLAHDGHEQYF | TGTGCCAGCAGTTTTTTAGCGCACGATGGCCACGAGCAGTACTTC
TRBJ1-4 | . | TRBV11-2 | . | CASSLVGGAREKLFF | TGTGCCAGCAGCTTAGTAGGGGGGGCCCGAGAAAAACTGTTTTTT
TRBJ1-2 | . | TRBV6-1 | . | CASSESQGLGYTF | TGTGCCAGCAGTGAATCCCAGGGCCTTGGCTACACCTTC
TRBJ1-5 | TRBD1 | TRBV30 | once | CAWREGTGVGQPQHF | TGTGCCTGGAGGGAAGGGACAGGGGTAGGTCAGCCCCAGCATTTT
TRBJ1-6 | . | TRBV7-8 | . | CASSIMTPYNSPLHF | TGTGCCAGCAGCATAATGACACCGTATAATTCACCCCTCCACTTT
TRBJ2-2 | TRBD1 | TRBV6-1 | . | CASSGGQGTDTGELFF | TGTGCCAGCAGTGGCGGACAGGGGACGGACACCGGGGAGCTGTTTTTT
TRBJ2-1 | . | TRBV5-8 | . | CASSTPGHSSYNEQFF | TGTGCCAGCAGCACCCCGGGACATAGCTCCTACAATGAGCAGTTCTTC
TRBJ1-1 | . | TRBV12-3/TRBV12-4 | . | CASSLRHIEAFF | TGTGCCAGCAGTCTAAGACACATTGAAGCTTTCTTT
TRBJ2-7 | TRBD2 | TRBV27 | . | CASVGTSGNSYEQYF | TGTGCCAGCGTCGGGACTAGCGGGAACTCCTACGAGCAGTACTTC
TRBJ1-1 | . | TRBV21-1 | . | CASRRDRHRRSTTEAFF | TGTGCCAGCAGGCGGGACCGCCACCGGAGGTCAACCACTGAAGCTTTCTTT
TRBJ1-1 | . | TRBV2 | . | CASNEWSGNTEAFF | TGTGCCAGCAACGAATGGTCGGGGAACACTGAAGCTTTCTTT
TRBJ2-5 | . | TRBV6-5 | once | CASSYSGHQETQYF | TGTGCCAGCAGTTACTCTGGGCACCAAGAGACCCAGTACTTC
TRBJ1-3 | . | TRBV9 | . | CASSVEKLSGNTIYF | TGTGCCAGCAGCGTAGAAAAGCTCTCTGGAAACACCATATATTTT
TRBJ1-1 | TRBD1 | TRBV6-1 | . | CASSENLGTGTGNTEAFF | TGTGCCAGCAGTGAAAATTTGGGGACAGGTACAGGTAACACTGAAGCTTTCTTT
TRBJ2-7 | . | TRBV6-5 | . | CASSYRAGPSYEQYF | TGTGCCAGCAGTTACCGAGCGGGCCCGTCCTACGAGCAGTACTTC
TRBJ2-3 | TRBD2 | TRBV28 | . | CATIAGGTGTQYF | TGTGCCACTATAGCGGGAGGAACGGGTACGCAGTATTTT
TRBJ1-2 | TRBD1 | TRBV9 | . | CASSVVEGGGHYGYTF | TGTGCCAGCAGCGTAGTGGAAGGGGGCGGACACTATGGCTACACCTTC
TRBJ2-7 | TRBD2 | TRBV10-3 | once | CAISESGGRRYEQYF | TGTGCCATCAGTGAGTCGGGGGGGAGGCGCTACGAGCAGTACTTC
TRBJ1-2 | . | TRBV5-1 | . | CASSRLAGDNGYTF | TGCGCCAGCAGCCGGCTGGCGGGGGACAATGGCTACACCTTC
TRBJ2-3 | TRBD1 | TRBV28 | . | CASSVPGQATDTQYF | TGTGCCAGCAGTGTTCCGGGACAGGCCACAGATACGCAGTATTTT
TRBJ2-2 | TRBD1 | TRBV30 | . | CAWRPKGQGASTGELFF | TGTGCCTGGAGGCCAAAGGGACAGGGGGCATCTACCGGGGAGCTGTTTTTT
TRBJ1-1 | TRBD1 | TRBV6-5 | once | CATEMATGWLTEAFF | TGTGCCACCGAAATGGCGACAGGGTGGCTCACTGAAGCTTTCTTT
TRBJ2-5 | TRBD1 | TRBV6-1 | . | CASSGRLGKGQGVRWETQYF | TGTGCCAGCAGTGGACGACTGGGAAAGGGACAGGGGGTCAGGTGGGAGACCCAGTACTTC
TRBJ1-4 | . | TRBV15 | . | CATSGSRPLGAEKLFF | TGTGCCACCAGCGGTTCACGACCTCTAGGTGCGGAAAAACTGTTTTTT
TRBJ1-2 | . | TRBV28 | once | CASSLSFRVAGYTF | TGTGCCAGCAGTTTATCTTTCAGGGTGGCTGGCTACACCTTC
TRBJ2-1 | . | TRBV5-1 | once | CASSLAGVTEQFF | TGCGCCAGCAGCTTGGCCGGGGTGACTGAGCAGTTCTTC
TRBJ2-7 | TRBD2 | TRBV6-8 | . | CASSYVLVGLAGEQYF | TGTGCCAGCAGTTACGTTTTAGTGGGACTAGCCGGCGAGCAGTACTTC
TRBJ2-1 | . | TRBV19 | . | CASLGYPRGEQFF | TGTGCCAGTTTAGGATACCCACGGGGTGAGCAGTTCTTC
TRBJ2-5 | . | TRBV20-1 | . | CSASKQGWQETQYF | TGCAGTGCTAGTAAACAGGGATGGCAAGAGACCCAGTACTTC
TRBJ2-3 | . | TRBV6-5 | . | CASSLSGAHTDTQYF | TGTGCCAGCAGTCTTAGCGGAGCTCACACAGATACGCAGTATTTT
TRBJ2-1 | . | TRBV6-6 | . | CASSGGSSYNEQFF | TGTGCCAGCAGCGGCGGAAGCTCCTACAATGAGCAGTTCTTC
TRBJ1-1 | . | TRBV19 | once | CASSIVTGRTEAFF | TGTGCCAGTAGTATAGTGACAGGTCGAACTGAAGCTTTCTTT
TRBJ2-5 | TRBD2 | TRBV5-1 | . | CASSFSGRATETQYF | TGCGCCAGCAGCTTTAGCGGGAGGGCGACAGAGACCCAGTACTTC
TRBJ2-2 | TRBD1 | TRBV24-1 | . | CATSVTGTGDTGELFF | TGTGCCACCAGTGTAACCGGGACAGGGGACACCGGGGAGCTGTTTTTT
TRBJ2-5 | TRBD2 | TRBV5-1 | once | CASSNRRGASGETQYF | TGCGCCAGCAGCAACCGGCGGGGGGCCTCTGGGGAGACCCAGTACTTC
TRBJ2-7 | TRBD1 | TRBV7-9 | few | CASSPLDRGPGGSSYEQYF | TGTGCCAGCAGCCCCCTCGACAGGGGGCCGGGCGGGAGCTCCTACGAGCAGTACTTC
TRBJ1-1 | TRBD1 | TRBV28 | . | CASSPFRDRDPEAFF | TGTGCCAGCAGCCCCTTTCGGGACAGGGACCCTGAAGCTTTCTTT
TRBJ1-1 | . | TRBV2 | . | CASSEDRVWFRTEAFF | TGTGCCAGCAGTGAAGACAGGGTTTGGTTTAGGACTGAAGCTTTCTTT